This T cell receptor beta chain came from a study of PD-1 blockade in mismatch repair-deficient tumors. Study details: All were previously treated, progressing patients with eleven to twelve mismatch repair-deficient cancer types. Findings and caveats of the study: Tumor-resident clones, often absent from pretreatment blood, expanded after pembrolizumab and then contracted.

The table came from immunoSEQ multiplex PCR; TCRdb's copy has only in-frame clones and leaves some out. The data contain about 120,000 clones, around nine tenths of them seen just once; the ten biggest clones take up roughly 10%. PCR or immunohistochemistry showed mismatch repair deficiency in every enrolled patient. A few pembrolizumab responders had their TCRs sequenced. Details on this clone: Its antigen is as yet unknown.

Germline V lookup: CDR1 MNHEY, CDR2 SMNVEV (reference sequence). The CDR3 has 15 residues. Trimming left V 5 bases short and J 0 bases short, with 13 bases between. The clonotype originates from an adult with mismatch repair-deficient cancer. The sample here was peripheral blood, taken 72 weeks after starting pembrolizumab. V gene TRBV27 combines with J gene TRBJ2-5, with D perhaps TRBD1 or TRBD2 (5 bases each). CDR3 residues: CASSRGTRYQETQYF. The CDR3 DNA reads TGTGCCAGCAGTAGAGGGACCAGGTACCAAGAGACCCAGTACTTC.